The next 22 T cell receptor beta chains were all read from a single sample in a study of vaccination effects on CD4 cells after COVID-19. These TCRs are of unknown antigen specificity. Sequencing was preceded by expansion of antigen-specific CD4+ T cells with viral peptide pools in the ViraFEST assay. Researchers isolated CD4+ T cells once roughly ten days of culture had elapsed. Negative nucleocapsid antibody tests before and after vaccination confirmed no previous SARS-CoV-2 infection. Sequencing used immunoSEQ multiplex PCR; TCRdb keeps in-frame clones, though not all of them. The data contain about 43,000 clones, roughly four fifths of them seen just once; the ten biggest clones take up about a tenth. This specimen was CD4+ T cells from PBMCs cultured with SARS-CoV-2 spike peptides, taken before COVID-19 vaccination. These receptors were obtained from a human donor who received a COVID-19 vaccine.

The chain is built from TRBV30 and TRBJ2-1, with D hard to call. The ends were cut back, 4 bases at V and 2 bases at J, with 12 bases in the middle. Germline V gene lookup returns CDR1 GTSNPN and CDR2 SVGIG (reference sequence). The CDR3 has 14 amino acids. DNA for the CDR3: TGTGCCTGGACCTCCGGGTCCGCCTACAATGAGCAGTTCTTC. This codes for CAWTSGSAYNEQFF.

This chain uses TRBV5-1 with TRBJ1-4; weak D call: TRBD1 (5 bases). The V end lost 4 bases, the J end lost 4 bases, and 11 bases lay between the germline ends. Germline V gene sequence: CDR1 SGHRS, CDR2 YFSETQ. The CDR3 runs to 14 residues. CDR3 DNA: TGCGCCAGCAGCCAAAGGGACTTTAATGAAAAACTGTTTTTT. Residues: CASSQRDFNEKLFF.

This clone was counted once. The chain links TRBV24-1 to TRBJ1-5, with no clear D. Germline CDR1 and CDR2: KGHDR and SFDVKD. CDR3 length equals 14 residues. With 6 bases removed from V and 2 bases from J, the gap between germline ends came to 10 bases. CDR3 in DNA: TGTGCCACCAGTCCGGGGTCGGGCAATCAGCCCCAGCATTTT. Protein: CATSPGSGNQPQHF.

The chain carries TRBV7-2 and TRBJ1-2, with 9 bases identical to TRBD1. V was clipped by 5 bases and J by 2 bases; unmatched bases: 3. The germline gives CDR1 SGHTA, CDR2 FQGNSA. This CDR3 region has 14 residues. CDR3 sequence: CASSRGTGNYGYTF. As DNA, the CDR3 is TGTGCCAGCAGCCGCGGGACAGGGAACTATGGCTACACCTTC.

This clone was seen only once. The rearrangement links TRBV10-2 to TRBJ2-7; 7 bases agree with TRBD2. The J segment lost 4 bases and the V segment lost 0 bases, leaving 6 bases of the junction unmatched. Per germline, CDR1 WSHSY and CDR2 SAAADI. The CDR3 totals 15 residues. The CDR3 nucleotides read TGCGCCAGCAGTGAGTCAGGCAGCGGGAAATACGAGCAGTACGTC. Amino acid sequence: CASSESGSGKYEQYV.

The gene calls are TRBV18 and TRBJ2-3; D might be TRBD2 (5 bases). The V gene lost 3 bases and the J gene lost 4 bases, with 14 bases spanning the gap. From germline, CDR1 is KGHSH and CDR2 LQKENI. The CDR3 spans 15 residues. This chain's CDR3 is CASSPSTAGADTQYF. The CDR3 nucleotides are TGTGCCAGCTCACCTTCGACCGCGGGCGCAGATACGCAGTATTTT. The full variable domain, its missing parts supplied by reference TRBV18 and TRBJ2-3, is NAGVMQNPRHLVRRRGQEARLRCSPMKGHSHVYWYRQLPEEGLKFMVYLQKENIIDESGMPKERFSAEFPKEGPSILRIQQVVRGDSAAYFCASSPSTAGADTQYFGPGTRLTVL.

The CDR3, as DNA: TGTGCCAGCAGCGAAAACTATGGCTACACCTTC. It codes for CASSENYGYTF. The chain carries TRBV7-2 and TRBJ1-2; D ambiguous. The V gene lost 5 bases and the J gene lost 2 bases, with 3 bases spanning the gap. The germline V gene encodes CDR1 SGHTA and CDR2 FQGNSA. The length of the CDR3 is 11 residues.

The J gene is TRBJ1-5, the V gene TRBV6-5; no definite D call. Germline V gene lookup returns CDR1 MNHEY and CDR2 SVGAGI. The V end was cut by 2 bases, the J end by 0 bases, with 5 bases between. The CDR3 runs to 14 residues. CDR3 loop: CASSYRDSNQPQHF. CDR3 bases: TGTGCCAGCAGTTACAGGGATAGCAATCAGCCCCAGCATTTT.

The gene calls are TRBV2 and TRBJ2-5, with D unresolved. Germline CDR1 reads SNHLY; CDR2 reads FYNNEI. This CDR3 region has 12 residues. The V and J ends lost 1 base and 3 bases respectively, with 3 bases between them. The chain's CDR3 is CASSEGKETQYF. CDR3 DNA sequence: TGTGCCAGCAGTGAAGGGAAAGAGACCCAGTACTTC.

The CDR3 DNA reads TGTGCCAGCAGCCCTAAAGGAGGTGGTGGTGATACGCAGTATTTT. This gives the protein CASSPKGGGGDTQYF. V usage is TRBV7-3 and J usage is TRBJ2-3, with D maybe TRBD2 (5 bases). The V gene's germline CDR1 is SGHTA and CDR2 FQGTGA. The V and J ends lost 5 bases and 6 bases respectively, with 18 bases between them. The CDR3 spans 15 residues.

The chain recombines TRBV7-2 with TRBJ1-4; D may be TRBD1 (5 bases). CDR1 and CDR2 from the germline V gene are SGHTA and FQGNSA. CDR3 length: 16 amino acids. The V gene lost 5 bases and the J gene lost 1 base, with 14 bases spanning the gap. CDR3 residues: CASSPIGGVTNEKLFF. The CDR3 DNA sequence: TGTGCCAGCAGCCCTATCGGGGGTGTAACTAATGAAAAACTGTTTTTT.

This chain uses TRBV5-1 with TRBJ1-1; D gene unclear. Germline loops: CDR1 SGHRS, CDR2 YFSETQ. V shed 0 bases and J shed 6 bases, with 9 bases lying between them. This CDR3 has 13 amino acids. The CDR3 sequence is CASSLATSPEAFF. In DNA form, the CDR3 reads TGCGCCAGCAGCTTGGCGACCTCCCCTGAAGCTTTCTTT.

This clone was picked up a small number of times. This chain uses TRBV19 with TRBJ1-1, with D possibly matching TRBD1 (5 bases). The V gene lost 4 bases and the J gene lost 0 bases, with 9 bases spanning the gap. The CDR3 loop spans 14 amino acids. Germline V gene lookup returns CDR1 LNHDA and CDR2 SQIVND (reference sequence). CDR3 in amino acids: CASSRGLLNTEAFF. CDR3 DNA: TGTGCCAGTAGTAGGGGACTCCTGAACACTGAAGCTTTCTTT.

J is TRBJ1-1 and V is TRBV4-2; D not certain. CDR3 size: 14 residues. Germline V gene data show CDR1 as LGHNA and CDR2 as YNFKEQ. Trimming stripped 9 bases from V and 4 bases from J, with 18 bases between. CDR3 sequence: CASSLNRGSTEAFF. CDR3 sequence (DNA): TGTGCCAGTTCTCTAAACCGGGGTTCCACTGAAGCTTTCTTT.

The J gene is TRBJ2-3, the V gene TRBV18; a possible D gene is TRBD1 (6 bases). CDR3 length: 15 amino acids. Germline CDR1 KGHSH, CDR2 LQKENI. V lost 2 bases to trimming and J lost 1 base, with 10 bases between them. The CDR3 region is CASSPDRYGTDTQYF. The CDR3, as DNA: TGTGCCAGCTCACCAGACAGGTACGGCACAGATACGCAGTATTTT. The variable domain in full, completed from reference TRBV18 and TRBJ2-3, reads NAGVMQNPRHLVRRRGQEARLRCSPMKGHSHVYWYRQLPEEGLKFMVYLQKENIIDESGMPKERFSAEFPKEGPSILRIQQVVRGDSAAYFCASSPDRYGTDTQYFGPGTRLTVL.

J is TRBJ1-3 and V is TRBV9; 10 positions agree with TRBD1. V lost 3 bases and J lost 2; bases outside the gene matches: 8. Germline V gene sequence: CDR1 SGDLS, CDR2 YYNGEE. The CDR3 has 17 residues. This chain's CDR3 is CASSADRGQRAGNTIYF. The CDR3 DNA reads TGTGCCAGCAGCGCCGACAGGGGGCAGAGGGCTGGAAACACCATATATTTT.

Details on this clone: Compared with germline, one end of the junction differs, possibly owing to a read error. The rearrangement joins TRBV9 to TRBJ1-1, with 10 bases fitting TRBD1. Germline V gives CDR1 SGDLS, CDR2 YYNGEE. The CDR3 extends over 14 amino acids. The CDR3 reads CASTRGQGNAEAFF. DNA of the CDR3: TGTGCCAGCACGCGGGGACAGGGGAACGCTGAAGCTTTCTTT.

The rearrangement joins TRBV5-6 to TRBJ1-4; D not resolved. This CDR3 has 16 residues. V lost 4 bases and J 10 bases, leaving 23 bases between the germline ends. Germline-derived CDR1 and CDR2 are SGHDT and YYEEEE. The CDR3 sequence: CASSQSSEGLRVKLFF. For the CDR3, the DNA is TGTGCCAGCAGCCAGTCGAGCGAAGGCCTTCGCGTAAAACTGTTTTTT.

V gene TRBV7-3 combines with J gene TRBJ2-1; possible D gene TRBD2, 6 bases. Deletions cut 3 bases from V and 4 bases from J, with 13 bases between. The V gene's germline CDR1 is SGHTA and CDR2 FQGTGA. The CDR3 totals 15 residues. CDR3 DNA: TGTGCCAGCAGCTTGGGTGGGGGGTTGTACAATGAGCAGTTCTTC. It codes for CASSLGGGLYNEQFF.

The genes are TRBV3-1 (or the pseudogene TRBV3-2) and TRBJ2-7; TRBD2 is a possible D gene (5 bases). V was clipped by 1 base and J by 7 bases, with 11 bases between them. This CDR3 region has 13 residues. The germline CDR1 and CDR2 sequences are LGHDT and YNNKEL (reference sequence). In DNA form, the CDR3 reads TGTGCCAGCAGCCAAGGAAGATCGGGGGAGCAGTACGTC. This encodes CASSQGRSGEQYV.

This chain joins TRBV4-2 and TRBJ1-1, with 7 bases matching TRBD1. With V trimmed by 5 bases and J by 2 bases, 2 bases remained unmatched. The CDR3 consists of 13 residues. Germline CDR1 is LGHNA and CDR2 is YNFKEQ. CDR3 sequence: CASSTGVNTEAFF. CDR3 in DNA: TGTGCCAGCAGCACAGGGGTAAACACTGAAGCTTTCTTT.

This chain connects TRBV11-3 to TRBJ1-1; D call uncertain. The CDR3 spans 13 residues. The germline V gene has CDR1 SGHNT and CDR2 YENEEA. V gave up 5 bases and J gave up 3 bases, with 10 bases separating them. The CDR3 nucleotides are TGTGCCAGCAGCCGGGGAGGTCACACTGAAGCTTTCTTT. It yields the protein CASSRGGHTEAFF.